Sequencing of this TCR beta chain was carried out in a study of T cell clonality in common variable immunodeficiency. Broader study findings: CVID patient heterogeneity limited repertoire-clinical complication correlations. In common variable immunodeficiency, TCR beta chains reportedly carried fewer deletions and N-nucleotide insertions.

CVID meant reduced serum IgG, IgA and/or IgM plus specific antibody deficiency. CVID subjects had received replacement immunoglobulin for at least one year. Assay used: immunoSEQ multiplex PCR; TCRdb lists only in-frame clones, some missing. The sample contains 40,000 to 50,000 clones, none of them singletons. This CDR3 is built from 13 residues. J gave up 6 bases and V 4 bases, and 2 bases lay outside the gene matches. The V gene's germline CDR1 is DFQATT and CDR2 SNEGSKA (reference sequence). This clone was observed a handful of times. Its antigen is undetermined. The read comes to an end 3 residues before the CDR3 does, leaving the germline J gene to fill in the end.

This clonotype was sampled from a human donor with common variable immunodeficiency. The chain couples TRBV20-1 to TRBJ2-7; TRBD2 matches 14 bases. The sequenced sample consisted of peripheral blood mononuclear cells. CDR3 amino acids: CSATGLAGAEQYF. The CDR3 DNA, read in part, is TGCAGTGCTACGGGACTAGCGGGAGCCGAG.